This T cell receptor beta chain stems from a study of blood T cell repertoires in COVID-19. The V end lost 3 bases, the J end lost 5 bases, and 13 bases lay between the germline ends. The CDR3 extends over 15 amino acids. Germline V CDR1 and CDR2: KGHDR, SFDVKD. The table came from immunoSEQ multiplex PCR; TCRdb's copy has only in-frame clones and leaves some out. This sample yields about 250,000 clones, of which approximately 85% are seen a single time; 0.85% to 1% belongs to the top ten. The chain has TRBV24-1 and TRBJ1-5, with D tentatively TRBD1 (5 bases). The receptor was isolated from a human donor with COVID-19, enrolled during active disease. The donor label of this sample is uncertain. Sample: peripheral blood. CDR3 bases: TGTGCCACCAGTGATCGGGGGAGAACGGATCAGCCCCAGCATTTT. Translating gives CATSDRGRTDQPQHF.